This T cell receptor (beta chain) was profiled in a study of vaccination and CD4 T cells after COVID-19. V was pared by 4 bases and J by 4 bases, with 5 bases of the junction left unmatched. The CDR3 sequence is 15 residues long. CDR1 and CDR2 (germline): KGHDR, SFDVKD. Sequencing of DNA taken from cultured CD4+ T cells relied on the Oncomine TCR Beta short-read assay. TCRdb re-called the PCR reads through MiXCR, storing one row per CDR3 protein. The top ten hold roughly a sixth of the sample, which has some 13,000 distinct CDR3 sequences, about 56% seen once. This sample's treatment: approximately 9-day PBMC culture with coronavirus spike peptide pools or control peptides (ViraFEST assay). With peptide pools, ViraFEST first expanded antigen-specific T cells and afterwards sequenced their TCRs. PCR-confirmed positives ranged from March to December 2020, preceding US Alpha, Beta and Delta variants.

Comments on this clonotype: Its target is not known.

The sequenced sample was CD4+ T cells from blood, cultured in vitro. The chain employs TRBV24-1 and TRBJ1-1, with 10 bases matching TRBD1. The receptor was isolated from a human donor who had recovered from COVID-19. In nucleotides, the CDR3 is TGTGCCACCAGTGAAGGGACAGGGGCGGCCACTGAAGCTTTCTTT. Translation: CATSEGTGAATEAFF.